This T cell receptor (beta chain) was sequenced in a study of CD8 T cells in ankylosing spondylitis. Points from the study as a whole: From matched ankylosing spondylitis synovial fluid, disease-linked clones were reportedly recovered at significantly enriched levels. Fewer than ten highly homologous variants made up a TCR beta motif that seemed to typify ankylosing spondylitis blood.

CDR3 size: 13 residues. Unmatched junction bases numbered 3, after V lost 7 bases and J lost 1 base. Quantitative 5'-RACE was performed with molecular barcodes, and it yielded the TCR beta libraries. MiXCR, run by TCRdb on the 5' RACE reads, gives a single entry per CDR3 protein. The table has about 500,000 distinct CDR3 sequences, roughly 13% seen once; the top ten hold around 7%. This clonotype was seen many times. What it binds is not known. The chain is built from TRBV12-3 or TRBV12-4 and TRBJ1-1, with 7 bases lining up with TRBD1. Sequencing was performed on blood, either unsorted or a sorted T cell fraction (not recorded which). This clonotype was obtained from a male donor with ankylosing spondylitis. The CDR3 nucleotides are TGTGCCAGCATCCGGGACAGGAACACTGAAGCTTTCTTT. Translating it yields CASIRDRNTEAFF.